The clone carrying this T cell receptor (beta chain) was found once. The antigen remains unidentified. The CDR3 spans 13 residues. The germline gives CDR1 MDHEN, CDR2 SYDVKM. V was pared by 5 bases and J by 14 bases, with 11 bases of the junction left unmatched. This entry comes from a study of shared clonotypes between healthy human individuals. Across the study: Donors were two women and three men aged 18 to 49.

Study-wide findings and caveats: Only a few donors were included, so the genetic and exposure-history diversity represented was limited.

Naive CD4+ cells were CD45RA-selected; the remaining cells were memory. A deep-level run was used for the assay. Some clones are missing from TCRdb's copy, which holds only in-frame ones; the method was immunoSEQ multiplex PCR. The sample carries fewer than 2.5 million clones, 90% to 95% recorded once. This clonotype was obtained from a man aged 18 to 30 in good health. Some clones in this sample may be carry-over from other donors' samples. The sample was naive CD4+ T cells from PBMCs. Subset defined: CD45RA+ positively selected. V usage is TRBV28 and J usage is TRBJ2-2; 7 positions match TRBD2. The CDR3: CASSPGGGRALFF. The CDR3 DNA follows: TGTGCCAGCAGTCCCGGTGGTGGGAGGGCCCTGTTTTTT.